Following are 30 T cell receptor beta chains from one sample sequenced in a study. A single record per CDR3 protein comes from TCRdb applying MiXCR to the 5' RACE reads. The table shows 35,000 to 50,000 distinct CDR3 sequences, with around 28% occurring only once. Sequencing input: tumor-infiltrating memory CD4+ T cells sorted from the breast tumor. Subset in this sample: memory CD4+ T cells, CD4+CD45RO+CD25-. All receptors derive from a female donor with breast cancer.

The chain has TRBV5-6 and TRBJ2-5; D possibly corresponds to TRBD2 (5 bases). The CDR3 consists of 15 residues. Germline loops: CDR1 SGHDT, CDR2 YYEEEE. V lost 0 bases to trimming and J lost 5 bases, with 14 bases between them. The CDR3 bases are TGTGCCAGCAGCTTGGGACATATTCGAGGGGAGACCCAGTACTTC. Translation gives CASSLGHIRGETQYF. Variable domain in full (rest from reference TRBV5-6 and TRBJ2-5): DAGVTQSPTHLIKTRGQQVTLRCSPKSGHDTVSWYQQALGQGPQFIFQYYEEEERQRGNFPDRFSGHQFPNYSSELNVNALLLGDSALYLCASSLGHIRGETQYFGPGTRLLVL.

The chain is built from TRBV7-8 and TRBJ1-2; TRBD1 agrees at 7 bases. The CDR3 is 14 residues long. The germline gives CDR1 SGHVS, CDR2 FQNEAQ. With 5 bases clipped from V and 4 bases from J, the junction kept 7 bases outside the gene matches. CDR3 amino acids: CASSRDREGYGYTF. DNA for the CDR3: TGTGCCAGCAGCCGAGACAGGGAAGGCTATGGCTACACCTTC.

V gene TRBV9 combines with J gene TRBJ1-6, with D maybe TRBD1 (5 bases). CDR1 is SGDLS and CDR2 is YYNGEE in the germline V gene. Trimming cost V 0 bases and J 7 bases, with 5 bases left between them. The length of the CDR3 is 13 residues. The CDR3 coding sequence is TGTGCCAGCAGCGTAGGGGGGAATTCACCCCTCCACTTT. Amino acids: CASSVGGNSPLHF.

This clonotype showed up many times. The chain employs TRBV6-1 and TRBJ2-1; possible D gene TRBD2, 5 bases. The CDR3 runs 10 residues. Trimming left V 7 bases short and J 14 bases short, with 12 bases between. Germline CDR1 is MNHNS and CDR2 is SASEGT. The CDR3, as DNA: TGTGCCAGCAACAGCGGTAGGGAGTTCTTC. Its translation: CASNSGREFF.

This clonotype was found many times. This rearrangement joins TRBV7-9 to TRBJ2-7; 9 bases fit TRBD1. There are 14 residues in the CDR3. Germline lookup yields CDR1 SEHNR and CDR2 FQNEAQ (reference sequence). With 5 bases clipped from V and 5 bases from J, the junction kept 7 bases outside the gene matches. The CDR3 region is CASSAGQGLDEQYF. CDR3 DNA sequence: TGTGCCAGCAGCGCGGGACAGGGCCTCGACGAGCAGTACTTC.

Many counts were recorded for this clonotype. V usage is TRBV27 and J usage is TRBJ2-7; 11 nucleotides agree with TRBD2. V lost 6 bases to trimming and J lost 6 bases; unmatched junction nucleotides: 7. The germline V gene has CDR1 MNHEY and CDR2 SMNVEV (reference sequence). The CDR3 runs 14 residues. CDR3 DNA: TGTGCCAGCAGAACTAGCGGGAGATCATCCGAGCAGTACTTC. Protein product: CASRTSGRSSEQYF.

This clonotype turned up a few times. An end of the junction differs from the germline gene, which may be a read error. This sequence joins TRBV20-1 and TRBJ2-2; D may be TRBD1 (6 bases). The CDR3 is 16 amino acids. Germline CDR1 is DFQATT and CDR2 is SNEGSKA (reference sequence). Written as DNA, the CDR3 is TGCAGTGCTAGTCGTACAGGGAGACTCAGAACCGGGGAGCTGTGTTTT. Translation gives CSASRTGRLRTGELCF.

This clonotype was detected many times. This rearrangement joins TRBV5-1 to TRBJ2-5, with D unresolved. This CDR3 contains 13 residues. V dropped 7 bases and J dropped 5 bases, with 15 bases sitting between them. Germline values: CDR1 SGHRS, CDR2 YFSETQ. CDR3 sequence: CASSMETEETQYF. CDR3 bases: TGCGCCAGCTCGATGGAGACCGAGGAGACCCAGTACTTC.

Details on this clonotype: A read error may be the cause here, since a much bigger clone is one base away. This chain uses TRBV12-3 or TRBV12-4 with TRBJ2-1; 9 bases fit TRBD2. CDR3 length: 16 residues. The DNA of the CDR3 is TGTGCCAGCAGTTCACAGACTAGCGGAACCTACAATGAGCGGTTCTTC. Translating it yields CASSSQTSGTYNERFF.

There are many counts of this clonotype. The gene calls are TRBV6-1 and TRBJ1-1, with D hard to call. Trimming shortened V by 4 bases and J by 6 bases, and 6 bases separated the two germline ends. This CDR3 is built from 11 residues. Per germline, CDR1 MNHNS and CDR2 SASEGT. In DNA, the CDR3 is TGTGCCAGCAGTGGCGGGGCTGAAGCTTTCTTT. Its protein product is CASSGGAEAFF.

V gene TRBV5-1 combines with J gene TRBJ2-5; D may match TRBD1 or TRBD2 (5 bases each). This CDR3 spans 15 amino acids. V was cut by 0 bases and J by 0 bases, with 9 bases left in between. The germline V gene encodes CDR1 SGHRS and CDR2 YFSETQ. The CDR3 nucleotides read TGCGCCAGCAGCTTGGCGGGACGGAACCAAGAGACCCAGTACTTC. Amino acids: CASSLAGRNQETQYF.

The gene calls are TRBV28 and TRBJ2-5, with D possibly matching TRBD2 (6 bases). Per the germline V gene, CDR1 is MDHEN and CDR2 is SYDVKM. Trimming cost V 8 bases and J 5 bases, with 15 bases left between them. The CDR3 has 13 amino acids. CDR3 residues: CASGTAWAETQYF. The CDR3 DNA follows: TGTGCCAGCGGGACTGCCTGGGCTGAGACCCAGTACTTC.

This clonotype was recorded a few times. The chain is built from TRBV6-5 and TRBJ2-7, with D perhaps matching TRBD1 or TRBD2 (5 bases each). The V end was cut by 5 bases, the J end by 4 bases, with 12 bases between. This CDR3 is built from 13 residues. CDR1 MNHEY and CDR2 SVGAGI come from the germline V gene. CDR3 DNA: TGTGCCAGCAGTGGGGGACGGCGGTACGAGCAGTACTTC. Amino acids: CASSGGRRYEQYF.

This clonotype was recorded at least ten times. This sequence joins TRBV4-1 and TRBJ2-7; 10 bases fit TRBD1. The CDR3 is 15 amino acids. The germline V gene has CDR1 MGHRA and CDR2 YSYEKL. After removal of 4 bases from V and 3 bases from J, the junction contained 6 bases not matched to a gene. In DNA form, the CDR3 reads TGCGCCAGCAGCCTCCCGGGACAGGGGTTCTACGAGCAGTACTTC. This encodes CASSLPGQGFYEQYF.

This chain uses TRBV12-3 or TRBV12-4 with TRBJ1-5, with D unresolved. This CDR3 is 15 amino acids long. Trimming left V 2 bases short and J 3 bases short, with 11 bases between. CDR3: CASSLQRRNNQPQHF. The CDR3 DNA is TGTGCCAGCAGTTTACAGAGACGGAACAATCAGCCCCAGCATTTT.

The rearrangement links TRBV12-3 or TRBV12-4 to TRBJ2-3; D gene uncertain. This CDR3 contains 12 residues. The V gene lost 5 bases and the J gene lost 4 bases, with 7 bases spanning the gap. The CDR3 protein is CASSIVPDTQYF. The CDR3 DNA follows: TGTGCCAGCAGTATCGTTCCAGATACGCAGTATTTT.

In this sample, this clonotype turned up a few times. The chain joins TRBV6-2 or TRBV6-3 to TRBJ1-1, with D maybe TRBD1 (5 bases). The CDR3 is 14 residues long. CDR1 and CDR2 (germline): MNHEY, SVGEGT. The V gene lost 5 bases and the J gene lost 6 bases, with 16 bases spanning the gap. The CDR3 is CASSALGTGAEAFF. In DNA form, the CDR3 reads TGTGCCAGCAGTGCGCTGGGGACCGGTGCTGAAGCTTTCTTT.

This clonotype came up a few times. J is TRBJ2-4 and V is TRBV5-1; D remains ambiguous. Per the germline V gene, CDR1 is SGHRS and CDR2 is YFSETQ. The V and J ends lost 5 bases and 0 bases respectively, with 6 bases between them. The CDR3 totals 13 residues. The chain's CDR3 is CASSNLAKNIQYF. The CDR3 nucleotides are TGCGCCAGCAGTAACTTAGCCAAAAACATTCAGTACTTC.

This clonotype appeared many times. This sequence joins TRBV12-3 or TRBV12-4 and TRBJ2-3; 9 nucleotides align to TRBD2. V shed 5 bases, J shed 9 bases, and the junction held 9 bases outside the gene matches. The CDR3 length is 14 residues. In DNA form, the CDR3 reads TGTGCCAGCAGTACTAGAACCCTAGCGGGAACGCAGTATTTT. This gives the protein CASSTRTLAGTQYF.

The genes are TRBV24-1 and TRBJ2-1, with TRBD1 as a possible D gene (5 bases). The CDR3 covers 11 residues. V shed 5 bases and J shed 8 bases, with 6 bases lying between them. Germline V gene data show CDR1 as KGHDR and CDR2 as SFDVKD. The CDR3 sequence: CATSVGHEQFF. The DNA for the CDR3 is TGTGCCACCAGTGTGGGGCATGAGCAGTTCTTC.

V gene TRBV4-2 combines with J gene TRBJ2-5; weak D call: TRBD1 (5 bases). The CDR3 is 14 residues long. Germline loops: CDR1 LGHNA, CDR2 YNFKEQ. Trimming left V 1 base short and J 5 bases short, with 11 bases between. CDR3 residues: CASSQGTTTETQYF. Written as DNA, the CDR3 is TGTGCCAGCAGCCAAGGGACAACTACGGAGACCCAGTACTTC.

The V gene is TRBV6-5, the J gene TRBJ2-4; no reliable D call. This CDR3 spans 14 amino acids. The germline CDR1 and CDR2 sequences are MNHEY and SVGAGI. The V and J ends lost 4 bases and 5 bases respectively, with 12 bases between them. Written as DNA, the CDR3 is TGTGCCAGCAGTTCCGCACGGGCGGAAAACATTCAGTACTTC. Translated, it gives CASSSARAENIQYF.

The V call is TRBV6-5, the J call TRBJ1-2; D possibly corresponds to TRBD1 (6 bases). V lost 2 bases and J lost 6, with 10 bases in between. The germline gives CDR1 MNHEY, CDR2 SVGAGI. The CDR3 consists of 13 residues. CDR3 residues: CASSYGGAHGYTF. CDR3 DNA sequence: TGTGCCAGCAGTTACGGGGGGGCGCATGGCTACACCTTC.

The chain combines TRBV20-1 with TRBJ1-4, with 9 bases lining up with TRBD1. The CDR3 totals 13 residues. V lost 5 bases, J lost 5 bases, and 3 bases stayed unmatched. In germline, CDR1 is DFQATT, CDR2 SNEGSKA (reference sequence). The CDR3 loop reads CSAAGTGNEKLFF. CDR3 nucleotides: TGCAGTGCTGCCGGGACAGGGAATGAAAAACTGTTTTTT.

The gene calls are TRBV20-1 and TRBJ1-1; no reliable D call. This CDR3 is 12 amino acids long. With 3 bases removed from V and 2 bases from J, the gap between germline ends came to 7 bases. Germline V gives CDR1 DFQATT, CDR2 SNEGSKA (reference sequence). CDR3 residues: CSASKGNTEAFF. The DNA of the CDR3 is TGCAGTGCTAGCAAGGGTAACACTGAAGCTTTCTTT.

This clonotype was counted a single time. This chain links TRBV6-2 or TRBV6-3 with TRBJ2-7, with D perhaps TRBD1 (6 bases). CDR3 length equals 16 residues. Germline assignment: CDR1 MNHEY and CDR2 SVGEGT. Trimming shortened V by 1 base and J by 2 bases, and 15 bases separated the two germline ends. CDR3 DNA sequence: TGTGCCAGCAGTTACTGGGGGCAGACCGATACCTACGAGCAGTACTTC. It encodes CASSYWGQTDTYEQYF.

A remark on this clonotype: Since a much larger clone is just one base distant, this may be a read error. The chain combines TRBV5-1 with TRBJ2-3, with unresolved D. The germline CDR1 and CDR2 sequences are SGHRS and YFSETQ. The CDR3 length is 13 residues. The CDR3 DNA is TGCGCCAGCAGCGAAAAAGGCGCAGAGACGCAGTATTTT. Its protein is CASSEKGAETQYF.

The rearrangement links TRBV7-3 to TRBJ2-5, with no clear D. V lost 2 bases to trimming and J lost 4 bases, with 11 bases between them. The CDR3 is 14 residues long. CDR1 is SGHTA, CDR2 FQGTGA, per germline. The CDR3 nucleotides are TGTGCCAGCAGCTTAGTGGGAATGGGAGAGACCCAGTACTTC. Protein: CASSLVGMGETQYF.

A note on this clonotype: It is likely a read error, because the conserved phenylalanine at the end of the CDR3 is missing. The chain carries TRBV27 and TRBJ1-5; no firm D call. Trimming removed 10 bases from V and 4 bases from J, with 11 bases in between. The CDR3 loop spans 12 amino acids. Germline loops: CDR1 MNHEY, CDR2 SMNVEV (reference sequence). As DNA, the CDR3 is TGTGCCACGGGAGGGATGAATCAGCCCCAGCATCTT. Amino acid sequence: CATGGMNQPQHL.

The gene calls are TRBV29-1 and TRBJ2-2; D gene unclear. This CDR3 spans 13 amino acids. V lost 2 bases and J lost 8, with 12 bases in between. Germline values: CDR1 SQVTM, CDR2 ANQGSEA. DNA for the CDR3: TGCAGCGTTGAAAAGTATGGGAAAGGGGAGCTGTTTTTT. It specifies CSVEKYGKGELFF.